This T cell receptor beta chain stems from a study of blood T cell repertoires in COVID-19. Study at large: Samples taken during acute and convalescent COVID-19 were collected in the United States, Italy and Spain. The analysed material was cDNA or gDNA that came from T cells, B-cell-depleted T cells, or PBMCs.

This clone was picked up one time. In the study's own analysis: Scientists estimated how many nucleated cells there were by amplifying reference gene primers. Assay used: immunoSEQ multiplex PCR; TCRdb lists only in-frame clones, some missing. V, J and clone size are taken as reported in that table, and D and trimming were inferred from the DNA itself. The sample includes about 190,000 clones, 75% to 80% of them seen just once. From germline, CDR1 is SNHLY and CDR2 FYNNEI. With 5 bases removed from V and 6 bases from J, the gap between germline ends came to 16 bases. CDR3 length: 15 residues. Sequences were obtained from peripheral blood. This TCR was recovered from a woman aged 70-85 years with acute or convalescent COVID-19. The gene calls are TRBV2 and TRBJ2-2; no definite D call. The CDR3 region has the DNA TGTGCCAGCAGTCCCAATTCCCAGTTTTCCGGGGAGCTGTTTTTT. Protein product: CASSPNSQFSGELFF.